The TCR beta chain described here comes from a study of shared clonotypes between healthy human individuals. Regarding the study as a whole: Naive CD4 clonotype sharing across several donors was 4% to 5.5%. Naive subsets generally had larger estimated richness than memory subsets.

This clone was seen just once. Antigen: not known. The naive CD8 subset, CD45RO-negative cells positively selected for CCR7, excluded terminally differentiated effector memory CD45RA+ cells. Those who donated were healthy HIV-negative adults, with no recent acute infections or vaccinations reported. Those who donated, Caucasian adults without exception, all lived in Nashville, Tennessee. The CDR3 has 14 amino acids. The germline V gene encodes CDR1 PRHDT and CDR2 FYEKMQ (reference sequence). V trimming: 5 bases; J trimming: 4 bases; junction bases outside the gene matches: 7. Profiled with immunoSEQ multiplex PCR; TCRdb holds only in-frame clones, not every one. The data hold roughly 550,000 clones, with nearly 97% observed a single time.

The chain carries TRBV13 and TRBJ2-7, with 8 bases matching TRBD1. The sequence came from a woman aged 25 to 39 in good health. Sequenced: naive CD8+ T cells sorted from blood. CDR3 region: CASSPLGTGYEQYF. Written as DNA, the CDR3 is TGTGCCAGCAGCCCGTTAGGGACAGGATACGAGCAGTACTTC.